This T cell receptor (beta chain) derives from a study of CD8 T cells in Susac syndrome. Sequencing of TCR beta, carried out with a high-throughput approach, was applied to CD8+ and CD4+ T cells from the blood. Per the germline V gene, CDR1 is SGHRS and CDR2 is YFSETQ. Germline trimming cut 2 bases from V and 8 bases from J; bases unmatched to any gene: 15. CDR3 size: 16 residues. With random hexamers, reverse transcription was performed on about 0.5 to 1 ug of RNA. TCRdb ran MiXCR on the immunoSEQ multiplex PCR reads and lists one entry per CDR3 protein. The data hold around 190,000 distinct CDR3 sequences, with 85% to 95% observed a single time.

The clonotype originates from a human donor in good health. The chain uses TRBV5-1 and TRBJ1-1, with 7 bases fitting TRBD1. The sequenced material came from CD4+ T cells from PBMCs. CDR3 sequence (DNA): TGCGCCAGCAGCTTATTGTCAGGGGGAAGTCCCGCCGAAGCTTTCTTT. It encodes CASSLLSGGSPAEAFF.